What follows is one T cell receptor beta chain and its context. Its antigen is unknown. No base quality values were provided; no much bigger clone lies one nucleotide off. The sample comes from a study of T cell repertoires in cytomegalovirus infection (dated by TCRdb to about 2019). Broadly, across the study: The HLA type of each donor mattered for the analysis, because public TCR beta signatures pointed to carriage of CMV infection along with the matching HLA type. What the study reported, not specific to this receptor: In both this cohort and an independent approximately 400-donor cohort, the cumulative frequency of public TCR beta family members distinguished carriers of CMV infection plus the relevant HLA type. The ex vivo response was dominated by HLA-C-restricted CMV-specific TCR beta clonotypes, which also provided the single most frequent clonotype in two of eight donors.

For CDR1 and CDR2, the germline V gene (reference sequence) lists DFQATT and SNEGSKA. Trimming accounts for 7 bases at V and 10 bases at J, while the number of junction bases matched to no gene is 10. Reading from cysteine to phenylalanine, the CDR3 counts 14 amino acids. Only CDR3 DNA is held: 42 bases, read in frame from base 1. The sequencer was an Illumina HiSeq 1500. TCRdb trimmed public reads at Q25 via fastp, called clones via MiXCR and kept in-frame beta chains. CDR3 protein sequences are deduplicated, and each keeps its most common genes and DNA. Here the sample has around 530,000 distinct CDR3 sequences; around 27% occur a single time. The ten biggest clones cover less than 15% of the sample.

The sample was PBMCs. This TCR derives from a human donor in good health (CMV status not recorded). Some clones in this sample may be carry-over from other donors' samples. The rearranged segments are TRBV20-1 and TRBJ2-1, with 13 junctional bases fitting TRBD2. The DNA sequence is TGCAGTGGAGAACTAGCGGGAGGGCCTAGGGAGCAGTTCTTC. It translates as CSGELAGGPREQFF.